Listed below are T cell receptor beta chains from one sample, sequenced in a study of shared clonotypes between healthy human individuals. Data came from immunoSEQ multiplex PCR; TCRdb stores just in-frame clones and leaves some out. The sample consists of about 2.1 million clones, just over 90% of them appearing once. Sequencing was done on a sample of naive CD8+ T cells from PBMCs. These receptors were collected from a man aged 18 to 30 in good health. Some clones in this sample may be carry-over from other donors' samples. Each CDR3 is given with its conserved first and last residue. D genes are given only for firm matches. Clone size is not always given. Where it is, it says once, few, many or a class for expanded clones.

CDR3 protein	CDR3 DNA	clone size	V gene	J gene	D gene
CASSPGLAGGPYSYNEQFF	TGTGCCAGCAGTCCCGGACTAGCGGGAGGGCCCTATTCCTACAATGAGCAGTTCTTC	-	TRBV7-8	TRBJ2-1	TRBD2
CASSPLVSTGGEQFF	TGTGCCAGCAGTCCCCTCGTAAGTACAGGGGGTGAGCAGTTCTTC	-	TRBV27	TRBJ2-1	TRBD1
CASSPWDRVYEQYF	TGTGCCAGTAGTCCGTGGGACAGGGTCTACGAGCAGTACTTC	-	TRBV19	TRBJ2-7	TRBD1
CASSPLGGPGQFF	TGCGCCAGCAGCCCCCTAGGGGGGCCCGGGCAGTTCTTC	-	TRBV4-1	TRBJ2-1	-
CASSMGGALNTEAFF	TGTGCCAGTAGTATGGGGGGGGCCCTGAACACTGAAGCTTTCTTT	once	TRBV19	TRBJ1-1	-
CSVEDRARPSYEQYF	TGCAGCGTTGAAGATCGGGCCAGACCCTCCTACGAGCAGTACTTC	-	TRBV29-1	TRBJ2-7	-
CATSTGGEVVEQYF	TGTGCCACCAGCACAGGGGGGGAAGTCGTCGAGCAGTACTTC	-	TRBV15	TRBJ2-7	-
CASSPDDRVEQYF	TGTGCCAGCAGCCCCGATGACAGGGTCGAGCAGTACTTC	-	TRBV7-9	TRBJ2-7	TRBD1
CASSFVDTGELFF	TGTGCCAGCAGTTTTGTAGACACCGGGGAGCTGTTTTTT	-	TRBV27	TRBJ2-2	-
CASSELFYEQYF	TGCGCCAGCAGTGAGCTCTTCTACGAGCAGTACTTC	-	TRBV10-2	TRBJ2-7	-
CASSYGQGGPYEQYF	TGTGCCAGCAGTTACGGGCAGGGGGGGCCCTACGAGCAGTACTTC	once	TRBV6-5	TRBJ2-7	-
CASSPEGGNEAFF	TGTGCCAGCAGCCCAGAGGGGGGAAATGAAGCTTTCTTT	-	TRBV7-9	TRBJ1-1	-
CASSLASQGGYEQYF	TGTGCCAGCAGTTTAGCCTCCCAGGGGGGATACGAGCAGTACTTC	-	TRBV27	TRBJ2-7	-
CASSPDRQGSYEQYF	TGTGCCAGCAGCCCCGACCGACAGGGGTCGTACGAGCAGTACTTC	-	TRBV11-2	TRBJ2-7	TRBD1
CATSSTGTYEQYF	TGTGCCACCAGCAGCACCGGGACCTACGAGCAGTACTTC	-	TRBV15	TRBJ2-7	-
CASSLWRTDQEQYF	TGTGCCAGCAGTTTATGGAGGACCGACCAGGAGCAGTACTTC	-	TRBV28	TRBJ2-7	-
CASSPGGVQETQYF	TGTGCCAGCTCACCGGGGGGGGTCCAAGAGACCCAGTACTTC	once	TRBV18	TRBJ2-5	TRBD2
CASSGLAGVSSYEQYF	TGTGCCAGCAGCGGTCTAGCGGGAGTGTCCTCCTACGAGCAGTACTTC	-	TRBV7-9	TRBJ2-7	TRBD2
CASSPTGAHQPQHF	TGCGCCAGCAGCCCGACAGGGGCGCATCAGCCCCAGCATTTT	once	TRBV4-3	TRBJ1-5	TRBD1
CASSPAGHMSSGNTIYF	TGCGCCAGCAGCCCTGCGGGACATATGAGCTCTGGAAACACCATATATTTT	-	TRBV4-1	TRBJ1-3	-
CASSLIRGSYEQYF	TGTGCCAGCAGTTTAATCAGGGGTTCCTACGAGCAGTACTTC	-	TRBV27	TRBJ2-7	-
CSVERVARDYGYTF	TGCAGCGTTGAACGAGTCGCCAGGGACTATGGCTACACCTTC	-	TRBV29-1	TRBJ1-2	-
CASSQVRRLYNEQFF	TGCGCCAGCAGCCAAGTTCGAAGACTTTACAATGAGCAGTTCTTC	-	TRBV4-1	TRBJ2-1	-
CAISARDIHGYTF	TGTGCCATCAGTGCAAGGGACATACATGGCTACACCTTC	few	TRBV10-3	TRBJ1-2	-
CASRSRSTEARESYEQYF	TGTGCCAGCAGGTCCCGATCTACCGAGGCCCGTGAGAGCTACGAGCAGTACTTC	-	TRBV7-9	TRBJ2-7	-
CASSPIFVNTEAFF	TGTGCCAGCAGTCCCATATTTGTGAACACTGAAGCTTTCTTT	-	TRBV28	TRBJ1-1	-
CASSLGPNEQFF	TGTGCCAGCAGCTTAGGCCCGAATGAGCAGTTCTTC	-	TRBV13	TRBJ2-1	-
CASTGLAGTTDTQYF	TGTGCCAGCACGGGACTAGCGGGAACCACAGATACGCAGTATTTT	-	TRBV6-6	TRBJ2-3	TRBD2
CASETGAYNQPQHF	TGTGCCAGCGAGACAGGGGCGTACAATCAGCCCCAGCATTTT	-	TRBV28	TRBJ1-5	TRBD1
CASSSGNSYNEQFF	TGTGCCAGTAGTAGCGGGAACTCCTACAATGAGCAGTTCTTC	-	TRBV19	TRBJ2-1	-
CASSSPTGLISNQPQHF	TGTGCCAGCAGTTCGCCGACAGGGCTTATTAGCAATCAGCCCCAGCATTTT	-	TRBV28	TRBJ1-5	TRBD1
CASSTQWGGSNQPQHF	TGTGCCAGCAGTACCCAGTGGGGGGGTAGCAATCAGCCCCAGCATTTT	-	TRBV28	TRBJ1-5	-
CASSPPGRSYEQYF	TGTGCCAGCAGCCCACCGGGACGCTCCTACGAGCAGTACTTC	-	TRBV11-3	TRBJ2-7	-
CASSEYSDRDYEQYF	TGTGCCAGCAGTGAATATTCCGACAGGGACTACGAGCAGTACTTC	-	TRBV25-1	TRBJ2-7	TRBD1
CASSAAGRDHGVQYF	TGTGCCAGCAGCGCAGCGGGGCGCGATCATGGGGTGCAGTACTTC	-	TRBV27	TRBJ2-7	TRBD2
CASSSPGTGLYGYTF	TGTGCCAGCAGCTCTCCCGGGACAGGCCTCTATGGCTACACCTTC	-	TRBV7-9	TRBJ1-2	TRBD1
CASSLSGRGTDTQYF	TGTGCCAGCAGTTTATCGGGCAGGGGGACAGATACGCAGTATTTT	-	TRBV27	TRBJ2-3	TRBD1
CASSLAGSSYEQYF	TGTGCCAGCAGCTTAGCTGGGAGCTCCTACGAGCAGTACTTC	-	TRBV7-8	TRBJ2-7	-
CASSWGGSANEKLFF	TGTGCCAGCAGCTGGGGGGGCTCGGCTAATGAAAAACTGTTTTTT	-	TRBV5-4	TRBJ1-4	-
CASSLRDRAQGNQPQHF	TGCGCCAGCAGCCTCCGGGACAGGGCCCAGGGCAATCAGCCCCAGCATTTT	-	TRBV4-1	TRBJ1-5	TRBD1
CASSDRGNLYEQYF	TGTGCCAGCAGCGACCGCGGGAACCTCTACGAGCAGTACTTC	-	TRBV5-4	TRBJ2-7	-
CASSYSGGPQHF	TGTGCCAGCAGTTACTCGGGGGGCCCCCAGCATTTT	once	TRBV6-5	TRBJ1-5	-
CASSFLAGGPYEQYF	TGTGCCAGCAGTTTTCTAGCGGGAGGACCCTACGAGCAGTACTTC	-	TRBV27	TRBJ2-7	TRBD2
CAWSVRETQYF	TGTGCCTGGAGTGTTAGGGAGACCCAGTACTTC	-	TRBV30	TRBJ2-5	-
CASSFGRGLIYEQYF	TGTGCCAGCAGCTTTGGTAGGGGCCTAATCTACGAGCAGTACTTC	-	TRBV11-2	TRBJ2-7	-